These 24 T cell receptor beta chains came from one sample sequenced in a study of tumor and adjacent non-tumor tissue in lung cancer. TCRbeta libraries were built with three rounds of nested PCR, modified from ARM-PCR. TCRdb ran MiXCR on the multiplex PCR reads and lists one entry per CDR3 protein. Among 84,000 or so distinct CDR3 sequences listed, around 65% were seen once. This sample's RNA came from whole unsorted tissue. The sequenced material came from lung tumor tissue. The receptor source for this set is a man between 65 and 79 years old with non-small cell lung cancer.

This clonotype has a single count. At one boundary the junction diverges from the germline segment, which might be a read error. The CDR3: CSVPTRQLGSPLHF. The CDR3 region has the DNA TGCAGTGTCCCTACTCGGCAATTAGGGTCACCCCTCCATTTT. This chain joins TRBV20-1 and TRBJ1-6; D gene ambiguous. In germline, CDR1 is DFQATT, CDR2 SNEGSKA (reference sequence). The CDR3 runs to 14 residues.

The chain uses TRBV28 and TRBJ1-1, with TRBD1 matching 11 bases. Germline lookup yields CDR1 MDHEN and CDR2 SYDVKM. J gave up 6 bases and V 5 bases, and 8 bases lay outside the gene matches. CDR3 length: 15 residues. CDR3 loop: CASSPWTGGMAEAFF. DNA for the CDR3: TGTGCCAGCAGTCCCTGGACAGGGGGCATGGCTGAAGCTTTCTTT. The full variable domain, in which reference TRBV28 and TRBJ1-1 provide the parts outside the CDR3, is DVKVTQSSRYLVKRTGEKVFLECVQDMDHENMFWYRQDPGLGLRLIYFSYDVKMKEKGDIPEGYSVSREKKERFSLILESASTNQTSMYLCASSPWTGGMAEAFFGQGTRLTVV.

A remark on this clonotype: This may stem from a read error, because a much larger clone lies one nucleotide away. As DNA, the CDR3 is TGTGCCAGCAGCCAGATCAGGGTTAGGAATCAGCCCCATCATTTT. Its protein product is CASSQIRVRNQPHHF. The chain couples TRBV28 to TRBJ1-5; TRBD1 is a possible D gene (5 bases). Germline CDR1 MDHEN, CDR2 SYDVKM. The CDR3 totals 15 residues.

This clonotype came up once. The chain has TRBV29-1 and TRBJ2-4; D not resolved. V shed 5 bases and J shed 9 bases, with 14 bases lying between them. CDR3 length: 12 amino acids. The V gene's germline CDR1 is SQVTM and CDR2 ANQGSEA. The CDR3 sequence is CSVMGPRSIQYF. The CDR3, as DNA: TGCAGCGTTATGGGCCCCAGGAGCATTCAGTACTTC.

In the case of this clonotype: A read error may account for a junction end that differs from germline. V is TRBV11-2 and J is TRBJ2-1; D call uncertain. Germline V gene sequence: CDR1 SGHAT, CDR2 FQNNGV. CDR3 length: 15 amino acids. The CDR3 nucleotides are TGTGCCAGCAGCTTGGGTGGAGCGCGATACAATGAGGAGTTCTTC. Translation: CASSLGGARYNEEFF. The variable domain in full, with the rest retrieved from reference TRBV11-2 and TRBJ2-1, is EAGVAQSPRYKIIEKRQSVAFWCNPISGHATLYWYQQILGQGPKLLIQFQNNGVVDDSQLPKDRFSAERLKGVDSTLKIQPAKLEDSAVYLCASSLGGARYNEEFFGPGTRLTVL.

Details on this clonotype: A junction end diverges from the germline sequence, so it may reflect a read error. DNA for the CDR3: TGTGCCAGCAGTCTTCGGGAGGGAGGCGGCTACATCTTC. This gives the protein CASSLREGGGYIF. The genes are TRBV2 and TRBJ1-2; D unclear. CDR1 and CDR2 (germline): SNHLY, FYNNEI. The CDR3 runs 13 residues.

This clonotype was seen ten or more times. The chain joins TRBV7-9 to TRBJ2-7, with TRBD1 matching over 7 bases. Germline CDR1 and CDR2: SEHNR and FQNEAQ (reference sequence). Trimming removed 5 bases from V and 5 bases from J; junction bases left unmatched: 9. The CDR3 contains 14 residues. The CDR3 protein is CASSLQGVRNEQYF. The CDR3 coding sequence is TGTGCCAGCAGCCTCCAGGGGGTACGGAACGAGCAGTACTTC.

In the case of this clonotype: A read error may be the cause here, since a much bigger clone is one base away. The V and J genes are TRBV5-5 and TRBJ2-5; TRBD1 aligns across 7 bases. This CDR3 region has 16 residues. The trim removed 3 bases at V and 0 bases at J, leaving 8 bases unmatched. CDR1 SGHKS and CDR2 YYEKEE come from the germline V gene (reference sequence). CDR3: CASSSASTGNQETQYF. The CDR3 region has the DNA TGTGCCAGCAGCTCGGCCTCGACAGGGAACCAAGAGACCCAGTACTTC. Based on the CDR3 plus reference TRBV5-5 and TRBJ2-5, the full variable domain is DAGVTQSPTHLIKTRGQQVTLRCSPISGHKSVSWYQQVLGQGPQFIFQYYEKEERGRGNFPDRFSARQFPNYSSELNVNALLLGDSALYLCASSSASTGNQETQYFGPGTRLLVL.

This clonotype is categorized as large. The V gene is TRBV4-2, the J gene TRBJ1-3, with TRBD1 identical over 7 bases. V gave up 4 bases and J gave up 3 bases; unmatched junction bases: 6. Germline assignment: CDR1 LGHNA and CDR2 YNFKEQ. The CDR3 is made up of 15 amino acids. The CDR3 DNA sequence: TGTGCCAGCAGCCGACGACAGGGCGATGGAAACACCATATATTTT. It yields the protein CASSRRQGDGNTIYF.

About this clonotype itself: Since the CDR3 does not end with the conserved phenylalanine or tryptophan, this likely comes from a read error. The limits of the CDR3 on the DNA are not certain, so only TCRdb's listed CDR3 is given. The chain carries TRBV11-2 and TRBJ2-7. Germline CDR1 reads SGHAT; CDR2 reads FQNNGV. A total of 13 residues make up the CDR3, ends included. The CDR3 is CASSADRSYERYL.

As to this clonotype: At one of its ends the junction is not consistent with the germline gene, which may arise from a read error. The CDR3: CATGRDRGVSGNTIYF. In DNA form, the CDR3 reads TGTGCCACCGGCAGAGATCGTGGGGTCTCTGGAAACACCATATATTTT. The chain carries TRBV15 and TRBJ1-3, with no clear D. Looked up from germline, CDR1 is LNHNV and CDR2 is YYDKDF (reference sequence). This CDR3 comprises 16 residues.

The V call is TRBV6-5, the J call TRBJ1-4; D is ambiguous. Between the trimmed V and J ends, which lost 0 bases and 9 bases, there was a span of 14 bases. There are 15 residues in the CDR3. CDR1 and CDR2 from the germline V gene are MNHEY and SVGAGI. CDR3 amino acids: CASSYSGKESKKLFF. In nucleotides, the CDR3 is TGTGCCAGCAGTTACTCCGGGAAAGAAAGTAAAAAACTGTTTTTT.

This clonotype has more than one count but fewer than ten. This chain joins TRBV5-1 and TRBJ2-6; D is perhaps TRBD2 (5 bases). CDR1 is SGHRS, CDR2 YFSETQ, per germline. The CDR3 runs 15 residues. V dropped 5 bases and J dropped 0 bases, with 9 bases sitting between them. Here the CDR3 reads CASRPDYSGANVLTF. CDR3 nucleotide sequence: TGCGCCAGCAGGCCTGACTACTCTGGGGCCAACGTCCTGACTTTC.

As to this clonotype: Without the conserved terminal phenylalanine or tryptophan, this CDR3 likely stems from a read error. The chain has TRBV7-9 and TRBJ2-7, with 9 bases that match TRBD2. Unmatched junction bases numbered 9, after V lost 3 bases and J lost 6 bases. Germline V gene lookup returns CDR1 SEHNR and CDR2 FQNEAQ (reference sequence). The CDR3 extends over 15 amino acids. The CDR3 coding sequence is TGTGCCAGCAGCTTTTTTGCGGGAGGGCAGGTCGAGCAGTACATA. It translates to CASSFFAGGQVEQYI.

This clonotype appeared a few times. The chain links TRBV30 to TRBJ2-1; tentative D call: TRBD2 (5 bases). CDR1 is GTSNPN and CDR2 is SVGIG in the germline V gene (reference sequence). The CDR3 extends over 14 amino acids. V lost 5 bases and J lost 6, with 17 bases in between. Here the CDR3 reads CAWSRPGSANEQFF. CDR3 DNA: TGTGCCTGGTCTCGACCGGGGTCTGCCAATGAGCAGTTCTTC.

The gene calls are TRBV5-6 and TRBJ2-7; no definite D call. CDR3 length: 10 residues. From germline, CDR1 is SGHDT and CDR2 YYEEEE. The V and J ends lost 9 bases and 7 bases respectively, with 11 bases between them. CDR3 residues: CANRPGEQYF. In DNA, the CDR3 is TGTGCCAACCGACCTGGGGAGCAGTACTTC.

This clonotype was detected ten times or more. The chain combines TRBV28 with TRBJ2-7; D unresolved. V gave up 6 bases and J gave up 3 bases, with 6 bases separating them. This CDR3 region has 11 residues. Per the germline V gene, CDR1 is MDHEN and CDR2 is SYDVKM. Here the CDR3 DNA reads TGTGCCAGCAGCCTGAACTACGAGCAGTACTTC. Its translation is CASSLNYEQYF.

Concerning this clonotype: This may stem from a read error, because a much larger clone lies one nucleotide away. V and J are TRBV7-8 and TRBJ2-1, with a possible D match to TRBD1 (5 bases). From germline, CDR1 is SGHVS and CDR2 FQNEAQ. This CDR3 has 14 residues. This CDR3 reads CANSLQESVNEQFF. The CDR3 coding sequence is TGTGCCAACAGCTTACAGGAGTCAGTGAATGAGCAGTTCTTC.

This clonotype has a single count. At one boundary the junction diverges from the germline segment, which might be a read error. V gene TRBV11-2 combines with J gene TRBJ2-3, with 7 positions matching TRBD2. This CDR3 has 16 residues. CDR1 is SGHAT and CDR2 is FQNNGV in the germline V gene. The CDR3 loop reads CANSLDWTTSTDTLYF. CDR3 nucleotides: TGTGCCAACAGCTTAGACTGGACGACTAGCACAGATACGCTGTATTTT.

The table lists this clonotype with a few counts. It may be a read error: a sequence one base away is much more abundant. The chain recombines TRBV20-1 with TRBJ2-7; TRBD1 agrees at 8 bases. CDR1 is DFQATT, CDR2 SNEGSKA, per germline (reference sequence). This CDR3 has 13 residues. The CDR3 is CNASLDRGYEQYF. CDR3 DNA: TGCAATGCTAGCTTAGACAGGGGCTACGAGCAGTACTTC.

The chain recombines TRBV6-2 or TRBV6-3 with TRBJ2-7; D unresolved. Germline CDR1 reads MNHEY; CDR2 reads SVGEGT. Trimming took off 5 bases at V and 5 bases at J, with 7 bases between the two ends. CDR3 size: 11 residues. CDR3 residues: CASSRSNEQYF. The CDR3 coding sequence is TGTGCCAGCAGTCGCTCGAACGAGCAGTACTTC.

This clonotype was seen at least ten times. The rearrangement joins TRBV5-1 to TRBJ2-5; TRBD1 or TRBD2 may be the D gene (6 bases each). V dropped 7 bases and J dropped 1 base, with 11 bases sitting between them. Per germline, CDR1 SGHRS and CDR2 YFSETQ. CDR3 length equals 13 residues. CDR3 protein: CASAKGGQETQYF. Here the CDR3 DNA reads TGCGCCAGCGCCAAGGGGGGCCAAGAGACCCAGTACTTC.

There are many counts of this clonotype. This chain links TRBV4-1 with TRBJ2-7; 11 bases match TRBD2. CDR3 size: 17 residues. Germline lookup yields CDR1 MGHRA and CDR2 YSYEKL. With 1 base clipped from V and 2 bases from J, the junction kept 7 bases outside the gene matches. The CDR3 sequence is CASSQGTGTSGPYEQYF. CDR3 nucleotide sequence: TGCGCCAGCAGCCAAGGAACCGGGACTAGCGGCCCCTACGAGCAGTACTTC.

As for this clonotype: A much larger clone differs by one base, so this may be a read error. This chain joins TRBV12-3 or TRBV12-4 and TRBJ2-4; D possibly corresponds to TRBD1 (5 bases). There are 15 residues in the CDR3. CDR3 in amino acids: CSSRSTVTAKNIQYF. In nucleotides, the CDR3 is TGTTCCAGCAGGTCGACAGTAACAGCCAAAAACATTCAGTACTTC.